These 2 T cell receptor beta chains were sequenced from one sample in a study of regulatory T cells in long-lasting Graves disease. The time point is: newly diagnosed GD, antithyroid drugs for less than 3 months. PBMC RNA served as the TCR library source. CDR3-region Arm-PCR and iRepertoire HTBI primers produced the TCR beta libraries. TCRdb re-derived calls from the multiplex PCR reads in MiXCR, one entry per CDR3 protein. The sample consists of hundreds of thousands of distinct CDR3 sequences, about 14% of them appearing once. The sample also formed part of further work on T cells in Graves' hyperthyroidism and ophthalmopathy.

The source was peripheral blood mononuclear cells (PBMCs), collected at new diagnosis, from a patient treated with antithyroid drugs. These receptors were collected from a young man with Graves disease.

This clonotype was seen many times. CDR3 sequence: CASSSPGTGAYNEQFF. As DNA, the CDR3 is TGTGCCAGCAGTTCCCCCGGGACAGGGGCCTACAATGAGCAGTTCTTC. The chain links TRBV27 to TRBJ2-1; 10 positions agree with TRBD1. Germline-derived CDR1 and CDR2 are MNHEY and SMNVEV (reference sequence). The CDR3 is made up of 16 amino acids. V lost 4 bases, J lost 2 bases, and 5 bases stayed unmatched.

As regards this clonotype: Compared with germline, one end of the junction differs, possibly owing to a read error. V and J are TRBV19 and TRBJ1-1; 8 bases agree with TRBD1. Looked up from germline, CDR1 is LNHDA and CDR2 is SQIVND (reference sequence). The CDR3 spans 14 residues. The DNA of the CDR3 is TGTGCCAGTACCCGCGGGACAGGTGGCACTGAAGCTTACTTT. It codes for CASTRGTGGTEAYF.